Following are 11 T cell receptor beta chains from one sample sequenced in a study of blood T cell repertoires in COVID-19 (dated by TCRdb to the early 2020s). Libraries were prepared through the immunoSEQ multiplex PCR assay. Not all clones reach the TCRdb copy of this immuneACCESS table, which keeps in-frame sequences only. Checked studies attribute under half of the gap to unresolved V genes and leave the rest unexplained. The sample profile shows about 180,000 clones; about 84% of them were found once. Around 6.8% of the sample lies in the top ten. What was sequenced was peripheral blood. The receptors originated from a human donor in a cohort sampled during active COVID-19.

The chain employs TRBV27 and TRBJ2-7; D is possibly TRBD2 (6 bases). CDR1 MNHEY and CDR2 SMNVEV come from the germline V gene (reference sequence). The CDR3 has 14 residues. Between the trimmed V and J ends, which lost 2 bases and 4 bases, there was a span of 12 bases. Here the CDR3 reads CASSLGGSRYEQYF. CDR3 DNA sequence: TGTGCCAGCAGTTTAGGAGGGAGTCGGTACGAGCAGTACTTC.

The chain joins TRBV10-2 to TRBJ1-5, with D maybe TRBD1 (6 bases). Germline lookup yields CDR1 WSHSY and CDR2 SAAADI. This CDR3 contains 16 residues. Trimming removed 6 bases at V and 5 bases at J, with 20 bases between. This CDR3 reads CASSPIQGAGDQPQHF. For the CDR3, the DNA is TGCGCCAGCAGCCCGATACAGGGCGCCGGTGATCAGCCCCAGCATTTT.

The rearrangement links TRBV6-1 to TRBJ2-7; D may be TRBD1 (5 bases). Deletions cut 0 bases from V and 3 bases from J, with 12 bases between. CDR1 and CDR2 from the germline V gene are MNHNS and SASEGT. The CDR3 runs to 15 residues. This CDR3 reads CASSEARDSFYEQYF. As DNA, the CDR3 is TGTGCCAGCAGTGAAGCGCGAGACAGTTTCTACGAGCAGTACTTC.

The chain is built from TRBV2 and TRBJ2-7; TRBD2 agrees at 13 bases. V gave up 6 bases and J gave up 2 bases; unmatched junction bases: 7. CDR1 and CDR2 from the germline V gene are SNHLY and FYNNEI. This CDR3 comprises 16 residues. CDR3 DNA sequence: TGTGCCAGCAGACAGGGACTAGCGGGACCCGCCTACGAGCAGTACTTC. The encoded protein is CASRQGLAGPAYEQYF.

The CDR3 protein is CAWSVGGQGVNQPQHF. CDR3 coding DNA: TGTGCCTGGAGTGTAGGGGGACAGGGGGTAAATCAGCCCCAGCATTTT. The rearrangement links TRBV30 to TRBJ1-5, with 11 bases aligning to TRBD1. Trimming removed 0 bases from V and 4 bases from J; junction bases left unmatched: 5. The germline V gene encodes CDR1 GTSNPN and CDR2 SVGIG (reference sequence). CDR3 size: 16 residues.

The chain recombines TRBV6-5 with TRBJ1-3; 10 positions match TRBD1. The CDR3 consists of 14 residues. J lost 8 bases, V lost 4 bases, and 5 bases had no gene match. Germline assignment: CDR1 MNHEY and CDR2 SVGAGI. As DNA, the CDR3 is TGTGCCAGCAGTTCGGACAGGGGGACGTACACCATATATTTT. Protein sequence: CASSSDRGTYTIYF.

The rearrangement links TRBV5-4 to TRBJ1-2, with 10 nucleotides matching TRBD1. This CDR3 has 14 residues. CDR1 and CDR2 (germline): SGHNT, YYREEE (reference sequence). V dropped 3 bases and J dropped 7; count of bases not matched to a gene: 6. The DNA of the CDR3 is TGTGCCAGCAGCTGGGACAGGGGAGGTTTTGGCTACACCTTC. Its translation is CASSWDRGGFGYTF.

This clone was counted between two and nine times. The CDR3 DNA sequence: TGTGCCAGCAGCTTGCTTGCTGGGACTAGAGGATATACGCAGTATTTT. It translates to CASSLLAGTRGYTQYF. The chain links TRBV5-5 to TRBJ2-3; 8 bases map to TRBD2. The CDR3 extends over 16 amino acids. The V segment lost 1 base and the J segment 7 bases; nucleotides outside the gene matches: 11. The germline gives CDR1 SGHKS, CDR2 YYEKEE (reference sequence).

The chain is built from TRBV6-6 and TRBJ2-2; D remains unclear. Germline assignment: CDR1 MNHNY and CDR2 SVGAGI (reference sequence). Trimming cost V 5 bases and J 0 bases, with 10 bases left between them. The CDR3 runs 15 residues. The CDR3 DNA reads TGTGCCAGCAGTCGAGGCAGGTCGAACACCGGGGAGCTGTTTTTT. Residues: CASSRGRSNTGELFF.

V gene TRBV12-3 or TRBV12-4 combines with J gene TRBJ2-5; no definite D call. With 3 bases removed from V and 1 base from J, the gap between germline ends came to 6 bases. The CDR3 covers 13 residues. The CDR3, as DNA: TGTGCCAGCAGTTTCTTGCGCCAAGAGACCCAGTACTTC. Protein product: CASSFLRQETQYF.

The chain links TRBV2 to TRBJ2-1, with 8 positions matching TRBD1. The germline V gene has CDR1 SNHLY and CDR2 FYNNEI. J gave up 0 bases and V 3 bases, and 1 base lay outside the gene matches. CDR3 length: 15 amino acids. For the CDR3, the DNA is TGTGCCAGCAGTGAGCAGGGGGCCTCCTACAATGAGCAGTTCTTC. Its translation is CASSEQGASYNEQFF.